This TCR beta chain appears in the sequencing data of a study of STAT5B mutations in CD4+ large granular lymphocyte leukemia. As for the study in general: Among healthy controls, a particular HLA allele went with more CDR3 'QG' motifs. Whole-study findings and limits: Main leukemic clonotypes were patient-specific, but under 30% appeared at low frequency elsewhere. Compared with healthy controls (2/35), patient top clones favored TRBV06 (8/27).

Control samples were healthy donors' buffy coats. Generated by immunoSEQ multiplex PCR, the TCRdb table keeps only in-frame clones and is missing some. This table has around 26,000 clones, 74% appearing once. After removal of 4 bases from V and 5 bases from J, the junction contained 8 bases not matched to a gene. CDR3 length: 14 residues. Germline-derived CDR1 and CDR2 are SGHNT and YYREEE (reference sequence). A word on this clone: Antigen unknown.

The source is a human donor in good health. Sequenced sample: CD4+ T cells from blood buffy coats. The genes are TRBV5-4 and TRBJ1-2; 7 nucleotides match TRBD1. The CDR3 loop reads CASSPGTVGYGYTF. The CDR3 region has the DNA TGTGCCAGCAGCCCCGGGACAGTGGGATATGGCTACACCTTC.